This T cell receptor beta chain was documented in a study of T cell responses to AZD1222 COVID-19 vaccine. Overall study: Second-dose intervals of approximately 4 or approximately 12 weeks were pooled. Notes on the study in general: Repertoires were obtained solely post-peak T cell response. Clonal diversity may have been underestimated in mostly white British donors. The reported proportion of spike-specific TCRs targeting unmutated variant regions was nearly half.

Trimming removed 4 bases at V and 7 bases at J, with 22 bases between. Germline CDR1 LGHDT, CDR2 YNNKEL (reference sequence). This CDR3 has 16 residues. Only in-frame clones appear in the TCRdb table, and some are missing; sequencing was by immunoSEQ multiplex PCR. The sample shows almost 65,000 clones, less than 90% of them seen only once. Turning to this clone: The antigen remains unidentified.

The clonotype comes from an adult in good health. The rearrangement links TRBV3-1 (or the pseudogene TRBV3-2) to TRBJ2-5; D might be TRBD2 (6 bases). Material: peripheral blood, obtained on day 0 of AZD1222 vaccination. CDR3 in amino acids: CASSLGTSRRVTTQYF. The CDR3, as DNA: TGTGCCAGCAGCCTGGGGACTTCTCGACGAGTGACGACCCAGTACTTC.